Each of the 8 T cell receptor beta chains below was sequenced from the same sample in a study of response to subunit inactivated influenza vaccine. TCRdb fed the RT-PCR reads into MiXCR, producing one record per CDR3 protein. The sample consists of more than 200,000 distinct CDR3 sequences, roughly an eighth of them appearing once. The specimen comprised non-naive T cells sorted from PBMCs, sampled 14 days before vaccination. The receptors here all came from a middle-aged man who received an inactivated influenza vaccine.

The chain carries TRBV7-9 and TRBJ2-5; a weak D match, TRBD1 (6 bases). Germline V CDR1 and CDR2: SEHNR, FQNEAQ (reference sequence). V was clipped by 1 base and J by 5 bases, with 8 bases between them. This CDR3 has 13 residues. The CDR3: CASSLVQGETQYF. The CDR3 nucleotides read TGTGCCAGCAGCTTAGTCCAGGGGGAGACCCAGTACTTC.

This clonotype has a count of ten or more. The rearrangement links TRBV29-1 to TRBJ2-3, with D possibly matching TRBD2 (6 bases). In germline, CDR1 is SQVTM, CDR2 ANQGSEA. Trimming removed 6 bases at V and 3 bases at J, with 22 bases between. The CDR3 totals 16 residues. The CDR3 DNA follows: TGCAGCGTGGGAGGAGGCTCGAACCTTGGGACAGATACGCAGTATTTT. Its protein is CSVGGGSNLGTDTQYF.

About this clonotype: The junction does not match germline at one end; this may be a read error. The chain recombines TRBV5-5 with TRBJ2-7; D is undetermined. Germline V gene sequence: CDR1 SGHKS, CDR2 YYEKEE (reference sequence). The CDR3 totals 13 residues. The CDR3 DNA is TGTTCCAGCAGCTTGAGCCAGATCTACGAGCAGTACTTC. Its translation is CSSSLSQIYEQYF.

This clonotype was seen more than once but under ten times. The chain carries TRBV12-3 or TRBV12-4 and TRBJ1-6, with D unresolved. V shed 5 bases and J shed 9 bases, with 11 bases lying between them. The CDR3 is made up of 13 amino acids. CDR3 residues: CASSADFSSPLHF. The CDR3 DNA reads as TGTGCCAGCAGTGCGGACTTTTCTTCACCCCTCCACTTT.

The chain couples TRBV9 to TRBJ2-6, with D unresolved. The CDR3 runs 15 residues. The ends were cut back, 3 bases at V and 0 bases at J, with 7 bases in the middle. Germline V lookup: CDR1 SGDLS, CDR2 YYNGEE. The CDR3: CASSARSSGANVLTF. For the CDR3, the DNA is TGTGCCAGCAGCGCGCGGAGCTCTGGGGCCAACGTCCTGACTTTC.

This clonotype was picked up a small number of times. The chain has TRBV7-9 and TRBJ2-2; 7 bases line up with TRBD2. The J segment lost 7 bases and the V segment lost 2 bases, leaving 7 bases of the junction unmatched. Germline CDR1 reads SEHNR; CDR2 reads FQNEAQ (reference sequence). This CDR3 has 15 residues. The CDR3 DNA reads TGTGCCAGCAGCTTACAGACTAGCACTCGCGGGGAGCTGTTTTTT. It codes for CASSLQTSTRGELFF.

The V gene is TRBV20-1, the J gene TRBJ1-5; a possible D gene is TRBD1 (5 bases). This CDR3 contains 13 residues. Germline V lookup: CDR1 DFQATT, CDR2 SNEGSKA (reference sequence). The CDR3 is CSASSGGSQPQHF. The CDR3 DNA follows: TGCAGCGCCTCATCCGGGGGGTCTCAGCCCCAGCATTTT.

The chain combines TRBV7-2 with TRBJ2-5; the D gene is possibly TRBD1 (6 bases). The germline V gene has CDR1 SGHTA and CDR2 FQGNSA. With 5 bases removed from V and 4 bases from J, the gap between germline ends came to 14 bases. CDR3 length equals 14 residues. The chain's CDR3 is CASSPDRIGETQYF. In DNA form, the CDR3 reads TGTGCCAGCAGCCCAGACAGGATTGGAGAGACCCAGTACTTC.